The clone carrying this T cell receptor beta chain was counted once. Repertoires were generated with immunoSEQ multiplex PCR, while TCRdb's copy carries only in-frame clones and drops some. The sample consists of approximately 250,000 clones, around 90% of them appearing once. The sample originates from a study of blood T cell repertoires in COVID-19. Study overall: In each case, the material was cDNA or gDNA derived from T cells, B-cell-depleted T cells, or PBMCs.

V lost 2 bases and J lost 3, with 11 bases in between. The CDR3 totals 14 residues. Germline lookup yields CDR1 MNHNY and CDR2 SVGAGI (reference sequence). Participant age was roughly 18 to 95 years, and participants resided in around 24 US areas. Donors were grouped by their self-reported clinical history. The material sequenced was PBMCs or T cells enriched from blood (not recorded which). This TCR derives from a woman aged 60 to 75 in a cohort exposed to, infected with or recovered from COVID-19 (not recorded which). This chain uses TRBV6-6 with TRBJ2-7; D remains ambiguous. The CDR3 spells CASSYKQSHYEQYF. The CDR3 DNA is TGTGCCAGCAGTTACAAACAGAGCCACTACGAGCAGTACTTC.